This TCR beta chain is drawn from a study of blood T cell repertoires in COVID-19. Overall study context: The cDNA or gDNA used as material had been derived from T cells, B-cell-depleted T cells, or PBMCs.

Only one count was recorded for this clone. The germline V gene has CDR1 WNHNN and CDR2 SYGVQD (reference sequence). The CDR3 is made up of 18 amino acids. Trimming stripped 2 bases from V and 9 bases from J, with 26 bases between. Original processing notes: Amplified reference gene primers provided the basis for estimating nucleated cell counts. Repertoires were generated with immunoSEQ multiplex PCR, while TCRdb's copy carries only in-frame clones and drops some. V and J calls and clone size are as listed in that table; D and trimming were resolved from the DNA. In the table there are approximately 250,000 clones, roughly 84% of which are singletons.

The receptor was isolated from a human donor in a cohort sampled during active COVID-19. Material for sequencing was peripheral blood. The rearrangement links TRBV10-1 to TRBJ2-4; TRBD2 is a possible D gene (6 bases). The CDR3: CASSESRRDGRSLGIQYF. The CDR3 DNA reads as TGCGCCAGCAGTGAGAGTAGGAGGGACGGCCGCTCACTGGGCATTCAGTACTTC.